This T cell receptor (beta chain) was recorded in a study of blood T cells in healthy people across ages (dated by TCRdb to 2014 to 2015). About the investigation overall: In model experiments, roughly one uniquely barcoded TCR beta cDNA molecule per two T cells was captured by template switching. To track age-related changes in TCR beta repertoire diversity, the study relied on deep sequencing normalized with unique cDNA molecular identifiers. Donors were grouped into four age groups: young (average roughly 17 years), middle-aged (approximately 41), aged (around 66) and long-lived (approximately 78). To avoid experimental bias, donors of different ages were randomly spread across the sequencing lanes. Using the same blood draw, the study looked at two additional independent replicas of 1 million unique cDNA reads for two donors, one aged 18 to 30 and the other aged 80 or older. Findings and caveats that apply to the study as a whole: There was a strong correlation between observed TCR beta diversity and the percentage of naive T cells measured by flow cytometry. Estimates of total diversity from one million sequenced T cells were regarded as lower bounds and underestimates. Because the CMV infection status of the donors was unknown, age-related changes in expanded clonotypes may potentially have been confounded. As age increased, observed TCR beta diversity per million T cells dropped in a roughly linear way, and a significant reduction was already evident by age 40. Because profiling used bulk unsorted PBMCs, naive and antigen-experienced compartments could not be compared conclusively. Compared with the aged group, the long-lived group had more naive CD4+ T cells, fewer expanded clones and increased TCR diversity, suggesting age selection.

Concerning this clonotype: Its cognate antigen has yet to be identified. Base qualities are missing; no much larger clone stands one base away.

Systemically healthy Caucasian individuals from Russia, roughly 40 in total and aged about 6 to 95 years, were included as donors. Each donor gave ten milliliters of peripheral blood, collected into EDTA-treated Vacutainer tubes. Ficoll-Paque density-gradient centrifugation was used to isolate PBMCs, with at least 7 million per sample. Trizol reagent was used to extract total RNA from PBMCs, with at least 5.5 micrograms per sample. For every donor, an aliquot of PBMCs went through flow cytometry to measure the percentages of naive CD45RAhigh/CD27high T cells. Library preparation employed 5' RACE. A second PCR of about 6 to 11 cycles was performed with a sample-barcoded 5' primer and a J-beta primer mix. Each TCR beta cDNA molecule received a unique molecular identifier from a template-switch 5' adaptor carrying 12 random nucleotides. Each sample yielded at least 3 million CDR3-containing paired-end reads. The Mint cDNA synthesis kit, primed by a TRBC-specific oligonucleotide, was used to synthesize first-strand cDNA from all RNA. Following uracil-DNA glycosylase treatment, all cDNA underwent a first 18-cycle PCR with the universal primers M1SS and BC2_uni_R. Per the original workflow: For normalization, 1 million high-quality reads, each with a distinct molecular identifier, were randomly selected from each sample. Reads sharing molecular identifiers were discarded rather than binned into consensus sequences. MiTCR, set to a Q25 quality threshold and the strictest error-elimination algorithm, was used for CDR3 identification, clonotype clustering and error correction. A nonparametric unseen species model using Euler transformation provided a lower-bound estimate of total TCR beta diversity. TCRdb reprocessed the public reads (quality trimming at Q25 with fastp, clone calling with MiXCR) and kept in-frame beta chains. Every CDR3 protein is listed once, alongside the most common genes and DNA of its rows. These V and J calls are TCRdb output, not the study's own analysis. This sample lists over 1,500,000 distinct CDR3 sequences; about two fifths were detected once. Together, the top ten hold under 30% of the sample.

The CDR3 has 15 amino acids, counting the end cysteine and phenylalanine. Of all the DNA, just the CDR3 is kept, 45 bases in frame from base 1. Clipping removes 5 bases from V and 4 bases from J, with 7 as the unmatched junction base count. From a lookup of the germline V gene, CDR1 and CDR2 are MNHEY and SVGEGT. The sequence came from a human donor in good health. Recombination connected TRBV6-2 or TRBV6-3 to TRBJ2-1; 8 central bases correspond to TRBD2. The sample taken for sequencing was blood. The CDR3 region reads CASSAPGLGYNEQFF. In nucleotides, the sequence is TGTGCCAGCAGTGCGCCGGGACTAGGGTACAATGAGCAGTTCTTC.